This is a list of T cell receptor beta chains from one sample in a study of T cell repertoires in cytomegalovirus infection. One entry per CDR3 protein, called by TCRdb with MiXCR from the reads. The sample has approximately 630,000 distinct CDR3 sequences, around 24% seen once; the top ten hold approximately 8%. Source material: CD8+ T cells from PBMCs. Receptor source: a human donor in good health (CMV status not recorded). Some clones in this sample may be carry-over from other donors' samples. CDR3s include the opening cysteine and the closing phenylalanine or tryptophan. D genes are given only for firm matches. Rows give clone size only sometimes, using once, few, many, or a class for an expanded clone.

>.|TRBV14|TRBD2|TRBJ2-1
TGTGCCAGCAGCCAAGATTGGGGACTAGAGGGCGGGCAGTTCTTC
CASSQDWGLEGGQFF
>once|TRBV14|.|TRBJ2-1
TGTACCAGCAGCCATCGAAGAAGGCCCAATGAGCAGTTCTTC
CTSSHRRRPNEQFF
>.|TRBV10-3|.|TRBJ2-7
TGTGCCATTCGGACACACCACGAGCAGTACTTC
CAIRTHHEQYF
>.|TRBV5-8|.|TRBJ1-2
TGTGCCAGCGACCAAGGAGACACTCATTCCTATGGCTACACCTTC
CASDQGDTHSYGYTF
>once|TRBV18|.|TRBJ2-5
TGTGCCAGCTCACCACCGGAGGGGAAGGAGACCCAGTACTTC
CASSPPEGKETQYF
>few|TRBV19|.|TRBJ1-1
TGTGCCAGTAGTATCGTAGGGGGGGCGGACACTGAAGCTTTCTTT
CASSIVGGADTEAFF
>many|TRBV29-1|TRBD2|TRBJ2-3
TGCAGCGTTGAAGGGGGCGGGGGAAGCACAGATACGCAGTATTTT
CSVEGGGGSTDTQYF
>.|TRBV12-3/TRBV12-4|.|TRBJ2-3
TGTGCCAGCACCCCACAGGGTTTGGGCACAGATACGCAGTATTTT
CASTPQGLGTDTQYF
>few|TRBV29-1|TRBD1|TRBJ2-7
TGCAGCGTTGTGGGACAGACCTACGAGCAGTACTTC
CSVVGQTYEQYF
>many|TRBV6-5|.|TRBJ2-5
TGTGCCAGCAACGGGGACCAAGAGACCCAGTACTTC
CASNGDQETQYF
>.|TRBV19|.|TRBJ2-1
TGTGCCTTTCGGGGGGCCGCGGGTAATGAGCAGTTCTTC
CAFRGAAGNEQFF
>few|TRBV29-1|.|TRBJ1-1
TGCAGCGTCTGGGGGCAGGGATCGAACACTGAAGCTTTCTTT
CSVWGQGSNTEAFF
>many|TRBV27|.|TRBJ1-3
TGTGCCAGCAGTTCATCCGGGCTGAGCTCTGGAAACACCATATATTTT
CASSSSGLSSGNTIYF
>few|TRBV27|.|TRBJ2-7
TGTGCCAGCAGTTTCTTTTTCTCCTACGAGCAGTACTTC
CASSFFFSYEQYF
>few|TRBV6-4|.|TRBJ2-1
TGTGCCAGCAGTGTGTCTCGCTCCTACAATGAGCAGTTCTTC
CASSVSRSYNEQFF
>few|TRBV28|.|TRBJ1-1
TGTGCCAGCAATCTAAACACTGAAGCTTTCTTT
CASNLNTEAFF
>.|TRBV20-1|.|TRBJ1-1
TGCAGTGCTAGAGCCCCAAATAGATATGAAGCTTTCTTT
CSARAPNRYEAFF
>many|TRBV27|.|TRBJ1-6
TGTGCCAGCAGTTTTAACCAATCACCCCTCCACTTT
CASSFNQSPLHF
>few|TRBV6-5|.|TRBJ2-2
TGTGCCAGCAGCCCCCGGGTGGCCCGGACCGGGGAGCTGTTTTTT
CASSPRVARTGELFF
>few|TRBV6-5|.|TRBJ2-3
TGTGCCAGTGGGTGGGCCATCACAGATACGCAGTATTTT
CASGWAITDTQYF
>many|TRBV7-9|TRBD1|TRBJ1-5
TGTGCCAGCAGCTTTTTGGAGGACAGGGGCGGTCAGCCCCAGCATTTT
CASSFLEDRGGQPQHF
>few|TRBV28|TRBD1|TRBJ1-5
TGTGCCAGCAGGTGGACAGGAGATAGCAATCAGCCCCAGCATTTT
CASRWTGDSNQPQHF
>many|TRBV29-1|.|TRBJ2-1
TGCAGCGTTGAAGATTTGAGCTTCGATGAGCAGTTCTTC
CSVEDLSFDEQFF
>many|TRBV28|TRBD2|TRBJ2-3
TGTGCCAGCAGTTTAGTACTAGCGGGGGGCCGGGGCACAGATACGCAGTATTTT
CASSLVLAGGRGTDTQYF
>.|TRBV20-1|.|TRBJ2-7
TGCAGTGCTAGTGGTCTCTCAGAAACCTACGAGCAGTACTTC
CSASGLSETYEQYF
>few|TRBV2|TRBD1|TRBJ2-2
TGTGCCAGCAGTGCCACCTACGGGGACAGGGGGACCGGGGAGCTGTTTTTT
CASSATYGDRGTGELFF
>.|TRBV28|.|TRBJ1-5
TGCGCAGGGAGGGGCGGGGGGGGGCCCCAGCATTTT
CAGRGGGGPQHF
>many|TRBV7-2|TRBD1|TRBJ1-6
TGTGCCAGCAGCCGGACAGGGGCCACCTATAATTCACCCCTCCACTTT
CASSRTGATYNSPLHF
>many|TRBV7-2|TRBD2|TRBJ2-3
TGTGCCAGCAGGGGGGGGTGGGGTCCAGATACGCAGTATTTT
CASRGGWGPDTQYF
>many|TRBV7-2|.|TRBJ1-5
TGTGCCAGCAGCATTACAGGCGTCAATCAGCCCCAGCATTTT
CASSITGVNQPQHF
>many|TRBV27|.|TRBJ2-4
TGTGCCAGCAGTCTCCCGGGCCGGAGCATTCAGTACTTC
CASSLPGRSIQYF
>.|TRBV7-4|.|TRBJ1-3
TGTGCCAGCAGCTGGGGGCAGATCTCTGGAAACACCATATATTTT
CASSWGQISGNTIYF
>many|TRBV7-9|TRBD1|TRBJ2-7
TGTGCCAGCAGCTTCCAATCTGAACAGGGGGGAAGAGAGCAGTACTTC
CASSFQSEQGGREQYF
>.|TRBV9|.|TRBJ2-6
TGTGCCAGCAGCCCCCACCTGGCGGGGTTGAGCTCTGGGGCCAACGTCCTGACTTTC
CASSPHLAGLSSGANVLTF
>few|TRBV27|TRBD1|TRBJ2-3
TGTGCCAGCAGGGACGGACAGGGACCAGATACGCAGTATTTT
CASRDGQGPDTQYF
>many|TRBV7-2|.|TRBJ2-5
TGTGCCAGCAGCTTAGCGGGGGCGGAAGAGACCCAGTACTTC
CASSLAGAEETQYF
>.|TRBV20-1|.|TRBJ1-2
TGCAGTGCTAGACCGGGTCTGGGCTATGGCTACACCTTC
CSARPGLGYGYTF
>.|TRBV6-5|.|TRBJ2-3
TGTGCCAGCACCCAGGAGGATACGCAGTATTTT
CASTQEDTQYF
>.|TRBV5-6|.|TRBJ2-2
TGTGCCAGCAGCTCGCCCCTTGATTTGAACACCGGGGAGCTGTTTTTT
CASSSPLDLNTGELFF
>few|TRBV4-1|TRBD2|TRBJ2-2
TGCGCCAGCAGCCATTATTCTACCCGGACGGTTCCCGGGGAGGGGACCGGGGAGCTGTTTTTT
CASSHYSTRTVPGEGTGELFF
>few|TRBV7-9|TRBD1|TRBJ2-5
TGTGCCAGCAGCACCAGACAGGGGTCCCAAGAGACCCAGTACTTC
CASSTRQGSQETQYF
>many|TRBV7-9|TRBD1|TRBJ1-2
TGTGCCAGCAGCTCCGGGGCTGGACAGGGACTAAGATATGGCTACACCTTC
CASSSGAGQGLRYGYTF
>few|TRBV15|.|TRBJ2-1
TGTGCCACCTCACGGGGCCGGAGCTCCTACAATGAGCAGTTCTTC
CATSRGRSSYNEQFF
>few|TRBV29-1|.|TRBJ2-2
TGCAGCGTTGTTGAGACAGGGAACACCGGGGAGCTGTTTTTT
CSVVETGNTGELFF
>few|TRBV13|.|TRBJ1-1
TGTGCCAGCAGCTTAGGGGCAGGGGCTTGGTACACTGAAGCTTTCTTT
CASSLGAGAWYTEAFF
>.|TRBV7-2|.|TRBJ1-5
TGTGCCAGCAGCTTAGATGGGTGGGGTCAGGGGTTGGGTCAGCCCCAGCATTTT
CASSLDGWGQGLGQPQHF
>.|TRBV25-1|.|TRBJ2-2
TGTGCCAGCAGTGAATTTCGGGTCCGGCGGAACACCGGGGAGCTGTTTTTT
CASSEFRVRRNTGELFF
>few|TRBV2|.|TRBJ2-5
TGTGCCAGCAGTGAATATAAGATCGAAGAGACCCAGTACTTC
CASSEYKIEETQYF
>.|TRBV18|TRBD2|TRBJ2-1
TGTGCCAGCCGAAAGGGAGGGGACTCCTACAATGAGCAGTTCTTC
CASRKGGDSYNEQFF
>.|TRBV5-5|TRBD2|TRBJ2-1
TGTGCCAGCAGCCTGACTAGCGGGGCCCCCTATGAGCAGTTCTTC
CASSLTSGAPYEQFF
>.|TRBV11-2|TRBD2|TRBJ2-1
TGTGCCAGCAGCTCCCGACCGGGGGGCAATGAGCAGTTCTTC
CASSSRPGGNEQFF
>many|TRBV7-2|TRBD2|TRBJ2-1
TGTGCCAGCAGCTTTGGGAGCGGGGGGGCCGTTGAGCAGTTCTTC
CASSFGSGGAVEQFF
>many|TRBV25-1|.|TRBJ1-6
TGTGCCAGCAGCGGGTCGAGACAGGTGGGAGTCGGCAATTCACCCCTCCACTTT
CASSGSRQVGVGNSPLHF
>many|TRBV7-9|TRBD1|TRBJ2-3
TGTGCCAGCAGCGAGTCCCGGGACAGGTCAGATACGCAGTATTTT
CASSESRDRSDTQYF